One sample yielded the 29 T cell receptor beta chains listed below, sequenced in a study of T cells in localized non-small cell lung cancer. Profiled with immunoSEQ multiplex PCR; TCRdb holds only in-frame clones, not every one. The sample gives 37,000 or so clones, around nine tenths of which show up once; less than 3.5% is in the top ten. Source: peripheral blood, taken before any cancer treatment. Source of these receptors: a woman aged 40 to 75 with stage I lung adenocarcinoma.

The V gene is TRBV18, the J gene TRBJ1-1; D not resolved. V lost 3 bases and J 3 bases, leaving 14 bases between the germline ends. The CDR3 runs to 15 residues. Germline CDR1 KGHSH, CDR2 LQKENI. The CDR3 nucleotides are TGTGCCAGCTCACCCGGGGAGCTCCGAGACACTGAAGCTTTCTTT. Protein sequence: CASSPGELRDTEAFF.

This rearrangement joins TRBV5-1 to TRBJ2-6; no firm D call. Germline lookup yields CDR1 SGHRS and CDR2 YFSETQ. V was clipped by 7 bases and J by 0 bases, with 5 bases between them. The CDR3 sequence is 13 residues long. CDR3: CASGTSGANVLTF. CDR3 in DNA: TGCGCCAGCGGAACCTCTGGGGCCAACGTCCTGACTTTC.

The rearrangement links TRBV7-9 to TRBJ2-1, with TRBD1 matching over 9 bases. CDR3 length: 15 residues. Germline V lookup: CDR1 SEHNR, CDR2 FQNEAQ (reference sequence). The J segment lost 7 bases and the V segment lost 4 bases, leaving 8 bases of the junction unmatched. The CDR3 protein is CASSYGTGPYNEQFF. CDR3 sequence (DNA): TGTGCCAGCAGCTACGGGACAGGGCCATATAATGAGCAGTTCTTC.

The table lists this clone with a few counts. The CDR3 DNA follows: TGTGCCAGCAGTTCCCCTGCCAACGACAGGGGCGATGAGCAGTTCTTC. Translated, it gives CASSSPANDRGDEQFF. This rearrangement joins TRBV6-5 to TRBJ2-1; 8 bases line up with TRBD1. Germline CDR1 and CDR2: MNHEY and SVGAGI. This CDR3 is built from 16 residues. Unmatched junction bases numbered 13, after V lost 4 bases and J lost 8 bases.

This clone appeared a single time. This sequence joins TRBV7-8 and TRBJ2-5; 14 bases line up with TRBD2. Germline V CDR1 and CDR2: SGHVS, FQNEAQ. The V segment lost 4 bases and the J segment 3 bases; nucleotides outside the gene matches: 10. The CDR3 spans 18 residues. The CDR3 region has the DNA TGTGCCAGCAGCTACGGACTAGCGGGAGGAGGGGTAGAAGAGACCCAGTACTTC. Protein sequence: CASSYGLAGGGVEETQYF.

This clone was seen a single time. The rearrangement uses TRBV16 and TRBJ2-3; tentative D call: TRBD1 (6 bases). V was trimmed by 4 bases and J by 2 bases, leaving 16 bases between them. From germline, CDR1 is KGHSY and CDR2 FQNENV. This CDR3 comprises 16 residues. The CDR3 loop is CASSRRDTRLTDTQYF. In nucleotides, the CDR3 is TGTGCCAGCAGCCGACGGGACACCCGGCTCACAGATACGCAGTATTTT.

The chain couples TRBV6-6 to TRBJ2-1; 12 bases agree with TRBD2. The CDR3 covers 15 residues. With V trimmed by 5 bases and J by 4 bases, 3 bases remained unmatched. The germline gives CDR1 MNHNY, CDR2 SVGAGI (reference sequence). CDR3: CASSPGTSGYNEQFF. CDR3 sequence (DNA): TGTGCCAGCAGTCCTGGGACTAGCGGGTACAATGAGCAGTTCTTC.

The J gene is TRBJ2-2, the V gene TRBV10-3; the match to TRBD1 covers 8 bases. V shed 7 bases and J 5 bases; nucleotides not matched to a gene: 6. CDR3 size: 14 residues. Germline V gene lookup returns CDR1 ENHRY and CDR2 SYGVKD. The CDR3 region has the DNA TGTGCCATCAAGGGAACAGGGGGAACCGGGGAGCTGTTTTTT. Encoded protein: CAIKGTGGTGELFF.

CDR3 in amino acids: CAADRTVGRNEQFF. CDR3 sequence (DNA): TGTGCCGCGGACAGGACGGTTGGGCGGAATGAGCAGTTCTTC. The chain links TRBV7-9 to TRBJ2-1; 7 positions agree with TRBD1. CDR1 is SEHNR and CDR2 is FQNEAQ in the germline V gene (reference sequence). The CDR3 has 14 amino acids. After removal of 11 bases from V and 7 bases from J, the junction contained 14 bases not matched to a gene.

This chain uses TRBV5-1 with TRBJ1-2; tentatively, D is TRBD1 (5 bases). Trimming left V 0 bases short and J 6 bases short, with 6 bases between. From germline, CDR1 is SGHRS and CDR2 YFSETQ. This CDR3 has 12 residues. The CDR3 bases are TGCGCCAGCAGCTTGGGGGACCATGGCTACACCTTC. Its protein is CASSLGDHGYTF.

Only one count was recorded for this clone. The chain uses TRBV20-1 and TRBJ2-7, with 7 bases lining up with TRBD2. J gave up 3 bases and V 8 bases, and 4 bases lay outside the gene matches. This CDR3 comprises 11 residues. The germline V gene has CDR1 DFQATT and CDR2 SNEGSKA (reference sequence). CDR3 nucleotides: TGCAGTCCAGCTAGCGGCTACGAGCAGTACTTC. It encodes CSPASGYEQYF.

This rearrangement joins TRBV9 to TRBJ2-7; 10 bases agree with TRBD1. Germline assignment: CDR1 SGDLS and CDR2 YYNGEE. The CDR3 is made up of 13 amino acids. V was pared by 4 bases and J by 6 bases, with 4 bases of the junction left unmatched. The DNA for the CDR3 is TGTGCCAGCAGCCGACAGGGGGCGCGCGAGCAGTACTTC. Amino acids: CASSRQGAREQYF.

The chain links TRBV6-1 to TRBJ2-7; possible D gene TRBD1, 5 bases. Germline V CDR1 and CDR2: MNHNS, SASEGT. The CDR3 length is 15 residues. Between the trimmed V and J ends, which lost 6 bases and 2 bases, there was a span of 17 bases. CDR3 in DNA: TGTGCCAGCAGGGCCCAGACAGTGATTGCCTACGAGCAGTACTTC. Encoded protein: CASRAQTVIAYEQYF.

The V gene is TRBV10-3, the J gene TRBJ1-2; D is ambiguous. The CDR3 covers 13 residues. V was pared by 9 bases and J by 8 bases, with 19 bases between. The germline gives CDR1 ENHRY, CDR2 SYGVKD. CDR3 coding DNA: TGTGCCATGGCCCCACCCGGGGTTGGCGGCTACACCTTC. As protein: CAMAPPGVGGYTF.

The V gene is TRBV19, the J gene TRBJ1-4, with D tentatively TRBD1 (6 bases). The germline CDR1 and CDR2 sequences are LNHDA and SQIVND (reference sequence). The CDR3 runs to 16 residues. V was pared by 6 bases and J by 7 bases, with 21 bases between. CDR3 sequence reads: CASSSYGQTWGEKLFF. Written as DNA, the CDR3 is TGTGCCAGTAGCAGCTACGGACAGACCTGGGGTGAAAAACTGTTTTTT.

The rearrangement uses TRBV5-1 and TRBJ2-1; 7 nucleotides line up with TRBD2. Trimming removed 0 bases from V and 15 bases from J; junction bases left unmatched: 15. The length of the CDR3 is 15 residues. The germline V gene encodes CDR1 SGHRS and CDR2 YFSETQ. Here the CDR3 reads CASSLVGQRSGKRFF. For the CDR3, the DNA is TGCGCCAGCAGCTTGGTGGGCCAAAGAAGCGGGAAGAGGTTCTTC.

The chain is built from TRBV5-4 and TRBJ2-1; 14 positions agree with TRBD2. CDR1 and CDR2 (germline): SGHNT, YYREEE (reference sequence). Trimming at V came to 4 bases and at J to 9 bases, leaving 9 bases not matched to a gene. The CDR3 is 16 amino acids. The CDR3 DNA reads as TGTGCCAGCAGCCCCGGGACTAGCGGGAGTATCGGTGAGCAGTTCTTC. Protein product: CASSPGTSGSIGEQFF.

CDR3 loop: CASSSGGPRDYEQYF. The CDR3 DNA follows: TGTGCCAGCAGCTCAGGAGGGCCAAGGGATTACGAGCAGTACTTC. The chain couples TRBV7-9 to TRBJ2-7; possible D gene TRBD2, 6 bases. Between the trimmed V and J ends, which lost 4 bases and 4 bases, there was a span of 17 bases. The CDR3 covers 15 residues. CDR1 SEHNR and CDR2 FQNEAQ come from the germline V gene (reference sequence).

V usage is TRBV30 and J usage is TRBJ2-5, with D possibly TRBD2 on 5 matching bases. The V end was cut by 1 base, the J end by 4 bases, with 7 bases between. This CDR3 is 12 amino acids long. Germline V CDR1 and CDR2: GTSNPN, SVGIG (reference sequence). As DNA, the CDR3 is TGTGCCTGGAGTGGGAGGAGAGAGACCCAGTACTTC. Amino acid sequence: CAWSGRRETQYF.

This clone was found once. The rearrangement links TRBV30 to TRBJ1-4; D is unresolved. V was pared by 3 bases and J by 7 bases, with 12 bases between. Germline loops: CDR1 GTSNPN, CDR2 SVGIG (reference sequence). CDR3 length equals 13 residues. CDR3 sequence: CAWRRPVGEKLFF. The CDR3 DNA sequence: TGTGCCTGGAGGCGGCCAGTCGGTGAAAAACTGTTTTTT.

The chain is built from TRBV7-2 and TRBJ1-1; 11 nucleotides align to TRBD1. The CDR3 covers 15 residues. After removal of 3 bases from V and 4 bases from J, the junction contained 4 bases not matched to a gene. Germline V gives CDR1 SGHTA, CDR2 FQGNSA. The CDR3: CASSFTGTGGTEAFF. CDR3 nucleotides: TGTGCCAGCAGCTTTACCGGGACAGGGGGCACTGAAGCTTTCTTT. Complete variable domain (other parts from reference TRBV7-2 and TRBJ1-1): GAGVSQSPSNKVTEKGKDVELRCDPISGHTALYWYRQSLGQGLEFLIYFQGNSAPDKSGLPSDRFSAERTGGSVSTLTIQRTQQEDSAVYLCASSFTGTGGTEAFFGQGTRLTVV.

CDR3 protein: CASSPGGYEQFF. For the CDR3, the DNA is TGTGCCAGCAGCCCAGGGGGATACGAGCAGTTCTTC. This chain links TRBV14 with TRBJ2-1, with 7 bases that match TRBD1. This CDR3 has 12 amino acids. V lost 4 bases to trimming and J lost 10 bases; unmatched junction nucleotides: 4. Looked up from germline, CDR1 is SGHDN and CDR2 is FVKESK.

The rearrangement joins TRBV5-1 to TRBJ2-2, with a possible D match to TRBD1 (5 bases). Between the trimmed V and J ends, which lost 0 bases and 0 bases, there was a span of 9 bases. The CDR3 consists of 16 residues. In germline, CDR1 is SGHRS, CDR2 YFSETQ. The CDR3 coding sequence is TGCGCCAGCAGCTTGGCGGACACGGCGAACACCGGGGAGCTGTTTTTT. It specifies CASSLADTANTGELFF. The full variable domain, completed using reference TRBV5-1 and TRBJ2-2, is KAGVTQTPRYLIKTRGQQVTLSCSPISGHRSVSWYQQTPGQGLQFLFEYFSETQRNKGNFPGRFSGRQFSNSRSEMNVSTLELGDSALYLCASSLADTANTGELFFGEGSRLTVL.

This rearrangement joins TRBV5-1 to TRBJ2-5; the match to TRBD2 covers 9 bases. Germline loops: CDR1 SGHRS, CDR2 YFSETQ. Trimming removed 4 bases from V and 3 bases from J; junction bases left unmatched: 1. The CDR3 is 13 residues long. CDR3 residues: CASSPSGEETQYF. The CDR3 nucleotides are TGCGCCAGCAGCCCTAGCGGGGAAGAGACCCAGTACTTC.

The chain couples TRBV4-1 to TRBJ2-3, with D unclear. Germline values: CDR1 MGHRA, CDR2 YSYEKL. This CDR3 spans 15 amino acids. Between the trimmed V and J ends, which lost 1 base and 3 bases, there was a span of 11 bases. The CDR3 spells CASSQGLMNTDTQYF. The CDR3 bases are TGCGCCAGCAGCCAAGGACTGATGAATACAGATACGCAGTATTTT.

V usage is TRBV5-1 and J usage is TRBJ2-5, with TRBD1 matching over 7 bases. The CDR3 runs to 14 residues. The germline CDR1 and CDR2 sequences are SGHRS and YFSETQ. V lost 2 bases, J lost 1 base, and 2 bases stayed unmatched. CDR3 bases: TGCGCCAGCAGCTTTAGGGGGCGCCAAGAGACCCAGTACTTC. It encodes CASSFRGRQETQYF.

The CDR3 bases are TGTGCCAGCTCACCGAGGATTGAGGAGCAGTTCTTC. Translating gives CASSPRIEEQFF. The chain recombines TRBV18 with TRBJ2-1, with no clear D. This CDR3 comprises 12 residues. The germline V and J ends were trimmed by 3 bases and 10 bases, with 10 bases remaining between them. Per the germline V gene, CDR1 is KGHSH and CDR2 is LQKENI.

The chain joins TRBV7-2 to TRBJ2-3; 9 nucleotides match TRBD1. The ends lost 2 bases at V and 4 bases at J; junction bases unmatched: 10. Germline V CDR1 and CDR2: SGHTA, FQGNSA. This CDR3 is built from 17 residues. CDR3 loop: CASSLRKTGGWADTQYF. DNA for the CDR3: TGTGCCAGCAGCTTACGAAAAACAGGGGGCTGGGCAGATACGCAGTATTTT. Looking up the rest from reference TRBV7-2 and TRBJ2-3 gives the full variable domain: GAGVSQSPSNKVTEKGKDVELRCDPISGHTALYWYRQSLGQGLEFLIYFQGNSAPDKSGLPSDRFSAERTGGSVSTLTIQRTQQEDSAVYLCASSLRKTGGWADTQYFGPGTRLTVL.

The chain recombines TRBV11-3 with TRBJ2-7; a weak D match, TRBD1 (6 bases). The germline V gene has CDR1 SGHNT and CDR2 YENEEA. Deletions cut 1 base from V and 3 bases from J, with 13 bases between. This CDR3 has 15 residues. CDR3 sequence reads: CASSLVQGYSYEQYF. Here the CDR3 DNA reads TGTGCCAGCAGCTTAGTACAGGGATATAGCTACGAGCAGTACTTC.